This note documents a single T cell receptor (beta chain) sequence. As yet, its antigen is unknown. This record comes from a study of blood T cells in healthy people across ages. General study points: Changes seen in expanded clonotypes were possibly confounded by donor CMV status left unknown.

CDR1 and CDR2 (germline): MNHNS, SASEGT. Trimming took off 2 bases at V and 5 bases at J, with 16 bases between the two ends. The CDR3 covers 16 residues. Together with a sample-barcoded 5' primer, a J-beta primer mix was included in a second PCR lasting roughly 7 to 11 cycles. With 12 random nucleotides, a template-switch adaptor tagged each individual cDNA molecule. Using its own MiXCR run on the 5' RACE reads, TCRdb lists one record per CDR3 protein. The sample contains 600,000 to 1,000,000 distinct CDR3 sequences, roughly 25% of which appear only once. These sequences were also reported in another study, on T cells of mothers and their children. From that second work: Donation came from a few healthy Caucasian mothers together with their six children.

The specimen sequenced was blood. The rearrangement joins TRBV6-1 to TRBJ1-5; no reliable D call. The source is a boy younger than 18 in good health. CDR3 bases: TGTGCCAGCAGTGAAACGCGGACCGCATTCCATCAGCCCCAGCATTTT. This encodes CASSETRTAFHQPQHF.